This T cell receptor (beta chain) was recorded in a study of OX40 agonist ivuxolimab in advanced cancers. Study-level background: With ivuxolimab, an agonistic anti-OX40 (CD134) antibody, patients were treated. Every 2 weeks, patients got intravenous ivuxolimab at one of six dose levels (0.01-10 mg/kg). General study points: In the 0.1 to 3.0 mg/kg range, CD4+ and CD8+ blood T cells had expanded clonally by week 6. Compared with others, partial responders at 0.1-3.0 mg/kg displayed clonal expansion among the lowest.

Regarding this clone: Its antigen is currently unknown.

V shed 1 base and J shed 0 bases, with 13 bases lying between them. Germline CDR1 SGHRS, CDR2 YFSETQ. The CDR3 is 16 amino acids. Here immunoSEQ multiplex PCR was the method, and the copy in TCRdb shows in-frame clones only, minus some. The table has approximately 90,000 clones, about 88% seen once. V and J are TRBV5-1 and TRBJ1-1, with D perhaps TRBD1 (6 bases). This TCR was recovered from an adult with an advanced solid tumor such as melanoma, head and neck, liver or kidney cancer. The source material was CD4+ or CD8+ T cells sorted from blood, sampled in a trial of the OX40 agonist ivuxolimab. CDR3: CASSLPQGRMNTEAFF. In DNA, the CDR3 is TGCGCCAGCAGCTTGCCACAGGGTAGGATGAACACTGAAGCTTTCTTT.